The text below deals with one TCR beta chain. It has no known antigen specificity. There are no base qualities to consult, and no much larger clone falls within one base. Each collaborating institution followed its own protocols to collect whole blood in K2EDTA tubes. For TCRbeta analysis, collaborators shipped samples as frozen whole blood, isolated PBMCs, or DNA extracted from either of those sample types. TCRbeta CDR3 regions were amplified from genomic DNA by means of the immunoSEQ Assay, a bias-controlled multiplex PCR. The paper's data handling went like this. The number of nucleated cells in each sample was estimated from the amplification of reference gene primers within the assay. To quantify the absolute abundance of each unique TCRbeta CDR3 rearrangement, sequence reads were collapsed and filtered. For each sample, productive Simpson clonality was calculated as the square root of Simpson's diversity index across productive rearrangements. The immuneACCESS repertoire file appears here via TCRdb, limited to in-frame rearrangements. These files lack a portion of the clones; in checked studies, under half of the deficit traces to unresolved V genes, and the cause of the others is not known. Clonal size and the V and J genes are those of that table, whereas D and trimming came from the DNA. The sample table records about 150,000 clones; less than 90% of these occur just once. 13% to 15% of the sample is held by the ten biggest clonotypes.

The sample belongs to a study of blood T cell repertoires in COVID-19 (dated by TCRdb to the early 2020s). Broadly, across the study: The collaborator samples originated in the United States, Italy and Spain and spanned the acute and convalescent phases of COVID-19. The prospective study material was composed of cDNA or gDNA derived from T cells, B-cell-depleted T cells, or PBMCs. The dataset comprised deeply sampled blood TCRbeta repertoires from subjects exposed to, actively infected with, or recovered from COVID-19. The repertoires were released in a freely available public database meant as a resource for research on the immune response to SARS-CoV-2. The samples were drawn from two sources: the first 160 participants of the ongoing ImmuneRACE study, and fewer than 1,500 subjects contributed by 6 global collaborators. Sample metadata almost always included a de-identified subject ID, COVID-19 status, age in years and sex. Where available, HLA class I and class II types were taken from metadata supplied by the sample provider and were not determined by assay-based typing. On the study overall, not on this receptor specifically: The quantity of clinical and demographic metadata differed by source and by participant and was supplied without curation.

Reading the germline V gene (reference sequence) gives CDR1 GTSNPN and CDR2 SVGIG. Measured from the cysteine to the phenylalanine, the CDR3 is 14 residues long. The DNA shown is the 42-base CDR3, in frame from base 1. V gives up 3 bases and J gives up 4 bases, and the segment between their germline ends measures 13 bases. This sequence was found in a man aged 18 to 29 with active or convalescent COVID-19. Material for sequencing was peripheral blood. The rearranged chain carries TRBV30 and TRBJ2-1, and perhaps TRBD1 as D gene, on 6 matching bases. The CDR3 region has the sequence CAWSPLRGYNEQFF. The sequenced DNA: TGTGCCTGGAGCCCCCTCAGGGGATACAATGAGCAGTTCTTC.